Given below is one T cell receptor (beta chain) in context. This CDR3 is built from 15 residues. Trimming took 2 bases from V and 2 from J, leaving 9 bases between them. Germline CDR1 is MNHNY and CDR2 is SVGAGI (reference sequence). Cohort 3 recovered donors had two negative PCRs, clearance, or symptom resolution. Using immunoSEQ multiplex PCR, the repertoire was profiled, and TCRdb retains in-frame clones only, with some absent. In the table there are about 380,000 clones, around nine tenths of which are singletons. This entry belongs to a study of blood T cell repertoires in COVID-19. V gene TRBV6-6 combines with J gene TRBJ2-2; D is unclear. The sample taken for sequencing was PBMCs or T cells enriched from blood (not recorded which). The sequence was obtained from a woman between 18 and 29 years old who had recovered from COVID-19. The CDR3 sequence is CASSYPTPNTGELFF. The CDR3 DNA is TGTGCCAGCAGTTACCCTACCCCCAACACCGGGGAGCTGTTTTTT.